Listed here are 2 T cell receptor beta chains from one sample, sequenced in a study of T cells expressing NK-cell markers. TCRdb reprocessed the 5' RACE reads and keeps a single row for each CDR3 protein, giving no DNA. This repertoire includes about 150,000 distinct CDR3 sequences. The specimen sequenced was blood T cells: a sorted CD56 or NKG2C T cell subset, CD4+ or CD8+ T cells, or bulk PBMC T cells (not recorded which). Receptors originate from a woman aged 45-60 years in good health.

The chain links TRBV4-1 to TRBJ2-4; the D gene TCRdb calls, TRBD2, cannot be checked with no DNA. This CDR3 spans 15 amino acids. CDR1 is MGHRA and CDR2 is YSYEKL in the germline V gene. CDR3: CASSQGPADKNIQYF.

The rearrangement joins TRBV11-2 to TRBJ2-1. There are 13 residues in the CDR3. Germline lookup yields CDR1 SGHAT and CDR2 FQNNGV. Here the CDR3 reads CASSLGPGFEQFF. The entire variable domain, with the rest obtained from reference TRBV11-2 and TRBJ2-1, is as follows: EAGVAQSPRYKIIEKRQSVAFWCNPISGHATLYWYQQILGQGPKLLIQFQNNGVVDDSQLPKDRFSAERLKGVDSTLKIQPAKLEDSAVYLCASSLGPGFEQFFGPGTRLTVL.